This T cell receptor beta chain originates from a study of T-cell reconstitution after alpha-beta-depleted transplantation in children (dated by TCRdb to 2016 to 2017). Background on the whole study: Using TCR repertoire profiling, the study followed T-cell immune reconstitution in a quantitative way in children after TCRalphabeta/CD19-depleted allogeneic hematopoietic cell transplantation.

The CDR3, from cysteine to phenylalanine, totals 14 residues. Only CDR3 DNA is held: 42 bases, read in frame from base 1. The germline V gene gives CDR1 as MNHEY and CDR2 as SVGEGT. Relative to germline, V is 5 bases shorter and J is 10 bases shorter, with 20 bases between their ends. A note on this clonotype: This receptor's antigen is unknown. Base qualities are not provided; no much larger clone lies one nucleotide away.

The sample's treatment or condition label, decoded: allogeneic hematopoietic cell transplantation with graft depleted of TCRalphabeta T cells and CD19 B cells. TCRalphabeta/CD19-depleted allogeneic hematopoietic cell grafts were given to the transplant recipients, all of whom were children. The method was PCR. Sequencer: Illumina HiSeq 2500. TCR libraries were prepared with molecular barcoding, using unique molecular identifiers to normalize TCRbeta repertoire quantification. In TCRdb, the public reads were trimmed at Q25 with fastp and aligned with MiXCR, with productive beta chains retained. Rows merge per CDR3 protein into single entries with the most common DNA and genes. The sample profile shows about 830,000 distinct CDR3 sequences; 16% of them were found once. Approximately 5% of the sample is taken by the ten largest. Study-wide findings and limitations: Hyperexpanded clone frequencies declined over subsequent months; after one year, T-cell counts and TCRbeta diversity were mostly attributed to newly produced T cells. Apparently early alphabetaT-cell count recovery about two months after transplant reportedly relied on only several hundred rapidly expanded clones derived from non-depleted graft cells. In some patients, high TCRbeta diversity at day 60 was attributed to recipient T cells and intrathymic progenitors that had survived conditioning.

Here the sequenced sample was PBMCs, mostly from graft donor cells, taken 360 days after TCRalphabeta/CD19-depleted stem cell transplant. The sequence was collected from a male patient younger than 18 who had a stem cell transplant for acute lymphoblastic leukemia, so the T cells may come from the graft donor. This chain is built from TRBV6-2 or TRBV6-3 and TRBJ1-2; no D gene can be assigned with confidence. The sequenced DNA: TGTGCCAGCAGTCCCGGGAGCCACTTAATTTCCTACACCTTC. Its protein is CASSPGSHLISYTF.